Shown below are 11 T cell receptor beta chains from a single sample sequenced in a study of early T cells in non-severe SARS-CoV-2 infection. TCRdb passed the 5' RACE reads through MiXCR, listing each CDR3 protein once. This table has around 70,000 distinct CDR3 sequences, approximately 9% appearing once. The specimen sequenced was whole blood. These receptors were obtained from an adult who was a healthcare worker with PCR-confirmed SARS-CoV-2 infection or an uninfected control (not recorded which).

The chain uses TRBV29-1 and TRBJ2-7, with TRBD1 matching over 9 bases. V shed 7 bases, J shed 3 bases, and the junction held 4 bases outside the gene matches. This CDR3 comprises 12 residues. Germline loops: CDR1 SQVTM, CDR2 ANQGSEA. The CDR3 DNA reads TGCAGCGCCGGACAGGGGAACTACGAGCAGTACTTC. Protein product: CSAGQGNYEQYF.

In this sample, this clonotype turned up many times. V is TRBV5-1 and J is TRBJ2-3; TRBD2 aligns across 7 bases. Per the germline V gene, CDR1 is SGHRS and CDR2 is YFSETQ. The V segment lost 4 bases and the J segment 2 bases; nucleotides outside the gene matches: 4. This CDR3 is built from 14 residues. The CDR3 bases are TGCGCCAGCAGCCGGGGGGAGATCACAGATACGCAGTATTTT. Amino acids: CASSRGEITDTQYF.

This clonotype has just a few counts. The V call is TRBV7-2, the J call TRBJ2-1, with D hard to call. CDR1 and CDR2 (germline): SGHTA, FQGNSA. The germline V and J ends were trimmed by 2 bases and 0 bases, with 8 bases remaining between them. The length of the CDR3 is 15 residues. The CDR3 sequence: CASSLWTPSYNEQFF. CDR3 bases: TGTGCCAGCAGCTTATGGACCCCCTCCTACAATGAGCAGTTCTTC.

The V and J genes are TRBV11-3 and TRBJ2-1; TRBD2 agrees at 11 bases. Losses at the gene ends were 4 bases for V and 10 bases for J; bases not matched to a gene: 3. The CDR3 extends over 13 amino acids. Germline loops: CDR1 SGHNT, CDR2 YENEEA. The CDR3 bases are TGTGCCAGCAGCTCTAGCGGGAGGCGGGAGCAGTTCTTC. Encoded protein: CASSSSGRREQFF. Supplemented by reference TRBV11-3 and TRBJ2-1, the full variable domain reads EAGVVQSPRYKIIEKKQPVAFWCNPISGHNTLYWYLQNLGQGPELLIRYENEEAVDDSQLPKDRFSAERLKGVDSTLKIQPAELGDSAVYLCASSSSGRREQFFGPGTRLTVL.

This clonotype was seen many times. This chain uses TRBV20-1 with TRBJ2-7, with D hard to call. The V end lost 1 base, the J end lost 4 bases, and 8 bases lay between the germline ends. The CDR3 loop spans 12 amino acids. CDR1 DFQATT and CDR2 SNEGSKA come from the germline V gene (reference sequence). The CDR3 DNA reads as TGCAGTGCTAGAGCCCACGTATACGAGCAGTACTTC. It codes for CSARAHVYEQYF.

This clonotype showed up many times. This rearrangement joins TRBV7-3 to TRBJ2-7, with D unclear. Germline assignment: CDR1 SGHTA and CDR2 FQGTGA. The ends were cut back, 5 bases at V and 2 bases at J, with 13 bases in the middle. The CDR3 has 14 amino acids. CDR3 protein: CASSPYSSPYEQYF. The CDR3 coding sequence is TGTGCCAGCAGCCCTTATTCCTCTCCCTACGAGCAGTACTTC.

The chain couples TRBV7-9 to TRBJ2-7, with 10 bases that match TRBD1. The CDR3 has 15 residues. With V trimmed by 10 bases and J by 0 bases, 9 bases remained unmatched. The germline gives CDR1 SEHNR, CDR2 FQNEAQ (reference sequence). The CDR3 DNA sequence: TGTGCCATACAACGACAGGGGGCTTCCTCCTACGAGCAGTACTTC. It codes for CAIQRQGASSYEQYF.

CDR3 nucleotides: TGCAGTGCTAGTCACTCGCGGGAGTACAATGAGCAGTTCTTC. It is translated as CSASHSREYNEQFF. The chain carries TRBV20-1 and TRBJ2-1, with TRBD2 identical over 7 bases. V trimming: 3 bases; J trimming: 4 bases; junction bases outside the gene matches: 6. Looked up from germline, CDR1 is DFQATT and CDR2 is SNEGSKA (reference sequence). The CDR3 is made up of 14 amino acids.

The sample holds a few counts of this clonotype. The V call is TRBV29-1, the J call TRBJ2-1, with D unresolved. This CDR3 is 13 amino acids long. Trimming removed 7 bases at V and 10 bases at J, with 20 bases between. From germline, CDR1 is SQVTM and CDR2 ANQGSEA. As DNA, the CDR3 is TGCAGCGCTGATAGTCCCGTAGTAACGGAGCAGTTCTTC. It is translated as CSADSPVVTEQFF.

In its sample, this clonotype was seen a few times. The chain is built from TRBV4-3 and TRBJ2-5; a weak D match, TRBD2 (6 bases). The CDR3 sequence is 16 residues long. The V end lost 4 bases, the J end lost 5 bases, and 20 bases lay between the germline ends. Germline lookup yields CDR1 LGHNA and CDR2 YSLEER. CDR3 DNA: TGCGCCAGCAGCCGTAGCCTTACGGAGGGGAGGGAGACCCAGTACTTC. This gives the protein CASSRSLTEGRETQYF.

This clonotype was seen more than once but under ten times. V and J are TRBV4-1 and TRBJ1-4; perhaps TRBD1 as D (5 bases). From germline, CDR1 is MGHRA and CDR2 YSYEKL. With 2 bases removed from V and 7 bases from J, the gap between germline ends came to 20 bases. The CDR3 spans 17 residues. CDR3 nucleotide sequence: TGCGCCAGCAGCCAAACCGTCTGGCAGGGATTAGGTGAAAAACTGTTTTTT. Protein product: CASSQTVWQGLGEKLFF.